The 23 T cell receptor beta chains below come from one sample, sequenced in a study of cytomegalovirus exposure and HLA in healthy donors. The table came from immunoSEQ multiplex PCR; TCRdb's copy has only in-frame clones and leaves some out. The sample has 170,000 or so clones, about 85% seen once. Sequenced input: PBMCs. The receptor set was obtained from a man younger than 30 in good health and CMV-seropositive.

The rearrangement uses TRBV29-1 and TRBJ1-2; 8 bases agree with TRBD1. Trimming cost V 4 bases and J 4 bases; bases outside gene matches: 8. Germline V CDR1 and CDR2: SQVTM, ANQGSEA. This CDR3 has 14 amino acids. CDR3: CSVADRGRIYGYTF. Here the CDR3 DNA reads TGCAGCGTTGCCGACAGGGGAAGAATCTATGGCTACACCTTC.

The CDR3 nucleotides read TGTGCCAGCAGCATGGCAGGGGGTCGGTCGTTTTACGGCTACACCTTC. Protein sequence: CASSMAGGRSFYGYTF. The V call is TRBV7-2, the J call TRBJ1-2; 7 bases match TRBD1. The CDR3 contains 16 residues. V lost 5 bases, J lost 8 bases, and 17 bases stayed unmatched. The germline V gene encodes CDR1 SGHTA and CDR2 FQGNSA.

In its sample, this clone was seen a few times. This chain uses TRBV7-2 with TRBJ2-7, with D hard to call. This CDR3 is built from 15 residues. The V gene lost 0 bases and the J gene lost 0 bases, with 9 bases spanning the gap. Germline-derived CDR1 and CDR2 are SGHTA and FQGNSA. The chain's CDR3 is CASSLARGLSYEQYF. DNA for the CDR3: TGTGCCAGCAGCTTAGCGCGTGGGCTCTCCTACGAGCAGTACTTC.

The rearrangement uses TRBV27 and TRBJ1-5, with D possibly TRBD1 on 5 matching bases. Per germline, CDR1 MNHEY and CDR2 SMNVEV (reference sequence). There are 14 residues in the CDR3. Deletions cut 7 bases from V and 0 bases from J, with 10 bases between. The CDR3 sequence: CASNRIYSNQPQHF. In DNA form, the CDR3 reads TGTGCCAGCAACAGGATTTATAGCAATCAGCCCCAGCATTTT.

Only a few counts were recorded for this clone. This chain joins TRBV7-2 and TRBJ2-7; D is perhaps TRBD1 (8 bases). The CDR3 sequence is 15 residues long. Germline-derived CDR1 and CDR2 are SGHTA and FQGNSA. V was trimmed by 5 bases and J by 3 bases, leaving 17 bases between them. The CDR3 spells CASSHTGGGYYEQYF. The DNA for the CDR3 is TGTGCCAGCAGCCATACAGGGGGGGGTTACTACGAGCAGTACTTC.

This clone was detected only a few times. CDR3 nucleotide sequence: TGTGCCAGCTCACCACCGGGCGGGGCCAGGAGATACGAGCAGTACTTC. Protein product: CASSPPGGARRYEQYF. The chain recombines TRBV18 with TRBJ2-7, with D perhaps TRBD2 (6 bases). Germline CDR1 KGHSH, CDR2 LQKENI. The ends were cut back, 0 bases at V and 4 bases at J, with 16 bases in the middle. CDR3 length: 16 amino acids.

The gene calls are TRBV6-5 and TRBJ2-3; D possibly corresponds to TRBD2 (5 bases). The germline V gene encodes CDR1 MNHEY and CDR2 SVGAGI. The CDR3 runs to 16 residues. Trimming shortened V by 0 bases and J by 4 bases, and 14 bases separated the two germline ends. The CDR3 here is CASSYSTAGGADTQYF. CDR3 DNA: TGTGCCAGCAGTTACTCGACGGCAGGAGGAGCAGATACGCAGTATTTT.

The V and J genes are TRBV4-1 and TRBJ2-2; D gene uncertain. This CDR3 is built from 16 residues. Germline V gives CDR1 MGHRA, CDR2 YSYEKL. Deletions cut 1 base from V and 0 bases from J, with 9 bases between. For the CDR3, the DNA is TGCGCCAGCAGCCAAGGGCCCACAGCGAACACCGGGGAGCTGTTTTTT. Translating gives CASSQGPTANTGELFF.

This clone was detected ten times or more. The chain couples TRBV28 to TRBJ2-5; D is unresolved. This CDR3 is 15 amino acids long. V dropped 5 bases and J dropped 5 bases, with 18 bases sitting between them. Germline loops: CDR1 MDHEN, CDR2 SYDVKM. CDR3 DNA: TGTGCCAGCAGTGGCCTGACTGGCTTTGGGGAGACCCAGTACTTC. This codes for CASSGLTGFGETQYF.

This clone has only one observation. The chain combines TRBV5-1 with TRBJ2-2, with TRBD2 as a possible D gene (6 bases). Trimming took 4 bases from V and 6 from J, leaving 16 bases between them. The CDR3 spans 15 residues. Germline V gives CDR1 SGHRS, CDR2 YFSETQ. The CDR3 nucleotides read TGCGCCAGCAGCGTAACGGGGGAGATGGCCGGGGAGCTGTTTTTT. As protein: CASSVTGEMAGELFF.

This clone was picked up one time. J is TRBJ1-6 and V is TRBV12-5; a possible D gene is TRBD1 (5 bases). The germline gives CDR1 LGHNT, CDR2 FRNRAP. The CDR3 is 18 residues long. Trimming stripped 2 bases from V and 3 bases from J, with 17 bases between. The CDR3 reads CASGLSTGGYHYNSPLHF. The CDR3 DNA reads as TGTGCTAGTGGTTTGTCCACGGGGGGGTACCACTATAATTCACCCCTCCACTTT. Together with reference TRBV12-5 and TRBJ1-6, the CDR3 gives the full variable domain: DARVTQTPRHKVTEMGQEVTMRCQPILGHNTVFWYRQTMMQGLELLAYFRNRAPLDDSGMPKDRFSAEMPDATLATLKIQPSEPRDSAVYFCASGLSTGGYHYNSPLHFGNGTRLTVT.

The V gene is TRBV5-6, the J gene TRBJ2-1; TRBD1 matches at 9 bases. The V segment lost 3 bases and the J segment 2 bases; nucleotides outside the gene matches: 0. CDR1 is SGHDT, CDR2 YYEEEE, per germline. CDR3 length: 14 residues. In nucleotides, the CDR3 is TGTGCCAGCAGCTGGACAGGGGCCTACAATGAGCAGTTCTTC. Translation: CASSWTGAYNEQFF. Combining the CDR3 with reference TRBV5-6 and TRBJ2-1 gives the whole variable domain DAGVTQSPTHLIKTRGQQVTLRCSPKSGHDTVSWYQQALGQGPQFIFQYYEEEERQRGNFPDRFSGHQFPNYSSELNVNALLLGDSALYLCASSWTGAYNEQFFGPGTRLTVL.

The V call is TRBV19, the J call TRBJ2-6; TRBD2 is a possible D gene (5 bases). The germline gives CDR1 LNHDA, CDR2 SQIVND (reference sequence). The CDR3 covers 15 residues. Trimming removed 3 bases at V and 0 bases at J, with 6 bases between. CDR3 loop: CASSMGVSGANVLTF. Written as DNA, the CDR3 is TGTGCCAGTAGTATGGGAGTCTCTGGGGCCAACGTCCTGACTTTC.

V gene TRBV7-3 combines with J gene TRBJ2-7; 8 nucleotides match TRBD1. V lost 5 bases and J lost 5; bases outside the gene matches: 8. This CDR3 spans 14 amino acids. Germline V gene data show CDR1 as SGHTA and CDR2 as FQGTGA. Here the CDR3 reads CASSALTGDHEQYF. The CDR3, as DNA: TGTGCCAGCAGCGCCTTGACAGGGGACCACGAGCAGTACTTC.

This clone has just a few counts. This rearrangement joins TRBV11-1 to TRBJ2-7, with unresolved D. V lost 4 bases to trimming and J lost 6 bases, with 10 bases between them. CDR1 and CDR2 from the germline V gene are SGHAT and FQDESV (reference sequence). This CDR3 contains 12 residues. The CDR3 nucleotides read TGTGCCAGCAGCTATCCTTCGGGCGAGCAGTACTTC. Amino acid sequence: CASSYPSGEQYF. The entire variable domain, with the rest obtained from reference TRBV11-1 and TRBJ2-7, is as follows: EAEVAQSPRYKITEKSQAVAFWCDPISGHATLYWYRQILGQGPELLVQFQDESVVDDSQLPKDRFSAERLKGVDSTLKIQPAELGDSAMYLCASSYPSGEQYFGPGTRLTVT.

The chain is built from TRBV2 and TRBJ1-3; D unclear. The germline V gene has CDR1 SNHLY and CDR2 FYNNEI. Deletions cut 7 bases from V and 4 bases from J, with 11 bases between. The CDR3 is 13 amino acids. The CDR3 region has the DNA TGTGCCAGCACAGGACCGGGAGGAAACACCATATATTTT. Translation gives CASTGPGGNTIYF.

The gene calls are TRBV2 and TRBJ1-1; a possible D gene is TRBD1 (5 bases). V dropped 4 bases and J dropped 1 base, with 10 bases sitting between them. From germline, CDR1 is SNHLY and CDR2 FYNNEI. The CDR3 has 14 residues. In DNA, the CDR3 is TGTGCCAGCAGTGGTATGACAGCGAACACTGAAGCTTTCTTT. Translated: CASSGMTANTEAFF.

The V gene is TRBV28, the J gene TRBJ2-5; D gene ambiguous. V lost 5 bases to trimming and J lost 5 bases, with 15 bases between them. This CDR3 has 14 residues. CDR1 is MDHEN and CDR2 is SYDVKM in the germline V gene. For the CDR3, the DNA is TGTGCCAGCAGTGTCCCGGAGTCGATCGAGACCCAGTACTTC. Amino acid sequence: CASSVPESIETQYF.

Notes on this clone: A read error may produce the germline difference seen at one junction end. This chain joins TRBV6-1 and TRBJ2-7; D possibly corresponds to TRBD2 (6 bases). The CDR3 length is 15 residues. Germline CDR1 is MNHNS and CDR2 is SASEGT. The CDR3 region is CASSESIADSHEQYF. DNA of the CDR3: TGTGCCAGCAGTGAATCGATAGCGGACTCCCACGAGCAGTACTTC.

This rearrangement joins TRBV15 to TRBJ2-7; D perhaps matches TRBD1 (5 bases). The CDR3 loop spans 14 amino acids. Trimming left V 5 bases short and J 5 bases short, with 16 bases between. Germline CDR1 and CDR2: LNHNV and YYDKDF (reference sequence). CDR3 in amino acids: CATSLTSGSDEQYF. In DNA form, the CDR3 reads TGTGCCACCAGCCTCACGTCAGGGTCCGACGAGCAGTACTTC.

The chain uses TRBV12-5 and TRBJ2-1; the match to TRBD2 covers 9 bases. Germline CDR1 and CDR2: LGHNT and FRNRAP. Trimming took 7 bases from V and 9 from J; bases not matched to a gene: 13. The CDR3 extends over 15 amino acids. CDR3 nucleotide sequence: TGTGCTAGTGCCGTTAAGTTAGCGGGAGAAGGTGAGCAGTTCTTC. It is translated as CASAVKLAGEGEQFF.

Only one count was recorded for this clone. The CDR3 here is CASSAGGSYNSPLHF. CDR3 DNA sequence: TGTGCCAGCAGCGCGGGAGGGTCCTATAATTCACCCCTCCACTTT. This rearrangement joins TRBV11-3 to TRBJ1-6; D not resolved. The CDR3 loop spans 15 amino acids. V was trimmed by 5 bases and J by 1 base, leaving 9 bases between them. CDR1 and CDR2 from the germline V gene are SGHNT and YENEEA.

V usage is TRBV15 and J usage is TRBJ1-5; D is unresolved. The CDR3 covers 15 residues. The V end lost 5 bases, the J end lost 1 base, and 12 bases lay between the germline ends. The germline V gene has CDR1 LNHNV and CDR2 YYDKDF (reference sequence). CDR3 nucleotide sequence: TGTGCCACCAGCCAGACCTCGGGAAGCAATCAGCCCCAGCATTTT. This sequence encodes CATSQTSGSNQPQHF.